This T cell receptor beta chain is drawn from a study of T-cell memory formation after mild COVID-19. Findings and limits, study-wide: Clones shrinking between day 15 and 85 showed a balanced CD4/CD8 split, and those that grew later tilted toward CD4+.

This clonotype appeared a few times. Its antigen is currently unknown. TCRdb recomputed calls from the 5' RACE reads with MiXCR, one row per CDR3 protein. In the table there are roughly 240,000 distinct CDR3 sequences, 16% of which are singletons. CDR1 SGDLS and CDR2 YYNGEE come from the germline V gene. The CDR3 is 16 amino acids. With V trimmed by 3 bases and J by 2 bases, 9 bases remained unmatched. The sample was PBMCs or a T cell subset sorted from them (not recorded which). This TCR was recovered from a man younger than 35 who had mild COVID-19 (a few samples of this study predate the infection). Cell type and time point are not known. The V call is TRBV9, the J call TRBJ2-3; 7 positions match TRBD1. The CDR3 loop reads CASSGRQGSVTDTQYF. The CDR3 DNA reads TGTGCCAGCAGCGGCCGACAGGGTTCCGTCACAGATACGCAGTATTTT.